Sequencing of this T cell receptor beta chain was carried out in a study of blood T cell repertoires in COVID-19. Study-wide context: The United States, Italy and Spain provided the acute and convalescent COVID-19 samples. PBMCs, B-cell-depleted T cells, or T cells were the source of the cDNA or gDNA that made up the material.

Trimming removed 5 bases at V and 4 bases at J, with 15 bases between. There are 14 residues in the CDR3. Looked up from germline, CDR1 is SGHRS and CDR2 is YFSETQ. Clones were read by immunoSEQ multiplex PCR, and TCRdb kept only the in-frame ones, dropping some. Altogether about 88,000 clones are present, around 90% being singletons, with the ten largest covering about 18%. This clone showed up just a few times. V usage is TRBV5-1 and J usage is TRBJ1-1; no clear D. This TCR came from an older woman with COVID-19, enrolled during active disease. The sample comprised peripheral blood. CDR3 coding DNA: TGCGCCAGCAGTCAGGTCAGCGGAGGCACTGAAGCTTTCTTT. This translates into CASSQVSGGTEAFF.